Listed here are 13 T cell receptor beta chains from one sample, sequenced in a study of cytotoxic CD8 clonotypes in ibrutinib-treated CLL. Some clones are missing from TCRdb's copy, which holds only in-frame ones; the method was immunoSEQ multiplex PCR. The sample records 150,000 to 200,000 clones, more than 80% being singletons. The sample consisted of PBMCs, taken after 24 months of ibrutinib treatment. The receptors were sampled from a human donor with chronic lymphocytic leukemia.

The V and J genes are TRBV5-4 and TRBJ2-5, with D tentatively TRBD2 (5 bases). Germline CDR1 SGHNT, CDR2 YYREEE (reference sequence). V lost 0 bases, J lost 5 bases, and 14 bases lay in between. The CDR3 contains 15 residues. The CDR3: CASSLERSRGETQYF. CDR3 nucleotides: TGTGCCAGCAGCTTGGAGCGCAGTCGAGGGGAGACCCAGTACTTC.

CDR3 region: CAISEQDRGMNTIYF. In DNA form, the CDR3 reads TGTGCCATCAGTGAGCAGGACAGGGGTATGAACACCATATATTTT. This rearrangement joins TRBV10-3 to TRBJ1-3; 9 nucleotides align to TRBD1. CDR1 and CDR2 from the germline V gene are ENHRY and SYGVKD. The CDR3 contains 15 residues. The V and J ends lost 2 bases and 7 bases, in that order; junction bases with no gene match: 6.

The rearrangement links TRBV6-6 to TRBJ1-1; 8 bases are a match to TRBD1. J was trimmed by 11 bases and V by 7 bases; bases with no gene match: 18. The CDR3 spans 15 residues. Germline V CDR1 and CDR2: MNHNY, SVGAGI (reference sequence). CDR3 in amino acids: CASTYRQGATSGAFF. In nucleotides, the CDR3 is TGTGCCAGCACCTACCGGCAGGGGGCCACGAGTGGCGCTTTCTTT.

V is TRBV9 and J is TRBJ2-7; maybe TRBD1 (7 bases). V was pared by 4 bases and J by 4 bases, with 18 bases between. There are 15 residues in the CDR3. Germline V gene data show CDR1 as SGDLS and CDR2 as YYNGEE. The CDR3 DNA is TGTGCCAGCAGCCCGGACAGGTGGGGGGCTTACGAGCAGTACTTC. This sequence encodes CASSPDRWGAYEQYF.

This rearrangement joins TRBV28 to TRBJ2-5; D is perhaps TRBD1 or TRBD2 (5 bases each). The V and J ends lost 2 bases and 7 bases respectively, with 11 bases between them. Germline loops: CDR1 MDHEN, CDR2 SYDVKM. This CDR3 spans 13 amino acids. The CDR3 protein is CASSLGGLGTQYF. CDR3 DNA: TGTGCCAGCAGTTTAGGGGGTCTCGGGACCCAGTACTTC.

The chain combines TRBV4-3 with TRBJ1-4, with 10 bases matching TRBD1. Per the germline V gene, CDR1 is LGHNA and CDR2 is YSLEER. With V trimmed by 0 bases and J by 6 bases, 1 base remained unmatched. This CDR3 comprises 15 residues. The CDR3 coding sequence is TGCGCCAGCAGCCAAGAGGGGACAGGGGATGAAAAACTGTTTTTT. The encoded protein is CASSQEGTGDEKLFF.

The rearrangement joins TRBV10-2 to TRBJ1-2; no clear D gene. Trimming removed 2 bases at V and 3 bases at J, with 7 bases between. CDR1 is WSHSY, CDR2 SAAADI, per germline. This CDR3 is 13 amino acids long. The CDR3 sequence is CASSEDADYGYTF. The CDR3 DNA sequence: TGCGCCAGCAGTGAGGACGCGGACTATGGCTACACCTTC.

The V and J genes are TRBV30 and TRBJ2-7; TRBD2 agrees at 8 bases. J was trimmed by 4 bases and V by 2 bases; bases with no gene match: 4. The CDR3 has 13 residues. Germline V gene data show CDR1 as GTSNPN and CDR2 as SVGIG (reference sequence). The CDR3 bases are TGTGCCTGGAGTCGCCAGCGGGGGTACGAGCAGTACTTC. Protein product: CAWSRQRGYEQYF.

The chain joins TRBV7-2 to TRBJ1-2, with a tentative D call TRBD1 (6 bases). The germline gives CDR1 SGHTA, CDR2 FQGNSA. This CDR3 comprises 11 residues. V lost 6 bases, J lost 8 bases, and 10 bases lay in between. For the CDR3, the DNA is TGTGCCAGCAGTCGCAGGGGCGGCTACACCTTC. This codes for CASSRRGGYTF.

This clone has more than one count but fewer than ten. The chain combines TRBV19 with TRBJ1-5, with D tentatively TRBD1 (5 bases). Trimming pared 4 bases from V and 5 bases from J, leaving 18 bases between. CDR3 length equals 16 residues. CDR1 and CDR2 from the germline V gene are LNHDA and SQIVND (reference sequence). The CDR3 spells CASSTQHGAADQPQHF. The CDR3 DNA is TGTGCCAGTAGTACCCAGCATGGGGCAGCTGATCAGCCCCAGCATTTT.

The rearrangement links TRBV11-2 to TRBJ1-2; TRBD1 aligns across 7 bases. The CDR3 is 16 amino acids. Trimming cost V 1 base and J 2 bases; bases outside gene matches: 7. CDR1 is SGHAT and CDR2 is FQNNGV in the germline V gene. This CDR3 is CASSLGVRQGNYGYTF. The CDR3 DNA follows: TGTGCCAGCAGCTTAGGGGTTCGACAGGGCAACTATGGCTACACCTTC.

The chain links TRBV18 to TRBJ2-3; 10 nucleotides line up with TRBD2. This CDR3 has 17 amino acids. The V gene end was trimmed by 2 bases and the J gene end by 6 bases; junction bases not matched to a gene: 11. Germline CDR1 is KGHSH and CDR2 is LQKENI. CDR3 bases: TGTGCCAGCTCACCAGGAAGGGCAGCGGGGGGGCCTGATACGCAGTATTTT. This codes for CASSPGRAAGGPDTQYF.

The chain has TRBV7-9 and TRBJ2-1; the D call may be TRBD1 or TRBD2 (5 bases each). The germline CDR1 and CDR2 sequences are SEHNR and FQNEAQ (reference sequence). Trimming shortened V by 1 base and J by 7 bases, and 14 bases separated the two germline ends. CDR3 length equals 15 residues. Written as DNA, the CDR3 is TGTGCCAGCAGCTTAGAGGTTGGCGAGGGGAATGAGCAGTTCTTC. This gives the protein CASSLEVGEGNEQFF.